This T cell receptor beta chain was sequenced during a study of STAT5B mutations in CD4+ large granular lymphocyte leukemia. Study findings and constraints: No patients shared main leukemic clonotypes, though less than 30% appeared at low frequency elsewhere. 8/27 top patient clones versus 2/35 control clones were TRBV06-family.

Control samples were healthy donors' buffy coats. Comment on this clone: Its target is not known.

J was trimmed by 2 bases and V by 5 bases; bases with no gene match: 10. Germline values: CDR1 SEHNR, CDR2 FQNEAQ (reference sequence). The length of the CDR3 is 16 residues. The assay was run at survey level. Assay used: immunoSEQ multiplex PCR; TCRdb lists only in-frame clones, some missing. Among around 30,000 clones listed, over 60% were seen once. Sequenced material: CD4+ T cells from blood buffy coats. The chain is built from TRBV7-9 and TRBJ1-2; 8 bases align to TRBD1. This clonotype originated in a human donor in good health. The CDR3 bases are TGTGCCAGCAGCCGGGGACAGGAACGAATAAACTATGGCTACACCTTC. This sequence encodes CASSRGQERINYGYTF.